This T cell receptor beta chain was captured by sequencing in a study of CD8 T cells in ankylosing spondylitis. The V gene's germline CDR1 is MDHEN and CDR2 SYDVKM. The CDR3 has 11 residues. Between the trimmed V and J ends, which lost 11 bases and 8 bases, there was a span of 13 bases. This clonotype appeared many times. Its antigen is undetermined. Study outcomes and limitations: Peripheral blood held disease-linked clones only at relatively low frequency, and these were CD8+.

TCRdb itself ran the 5' RACE reads through MiXCR, one entry per CDR3 protein. The sample has about 160,000 distinct CDR3 sequences, 15% to 20% seen once. The chain uses TRBV28 and TRBJ2-1, with D possibly being TRBD2 (6 bases). Source material: blood, either unsorted or a sorted T cell fraction (not recorded which). The clonotype was recovered from a male donor with ankylosing spondylitis or in good health (not recorded which). The CDR3 protein is CALGGVDEQFF. CDR3 coding DNA: TGTGCCCTTGGAGGGGTCGATGAGCAGTTCTTC.